Below are 32 T cell receptor beta chains sequenced from a single sample in a study of human T cells and chemical hapten exposure. TCRdb re-called the RACE reads with MiXCR, one entry per CDR3 protein. The sample carries approximately 90,000 distinct CDR3 sequences, 8.5% to 9% recorded once. Time point noted: healthy volunteer bleed at 2 weeks. The starting material, unfractionated whole blood, was used for total RNA extraction. The material sequenced was whole blood. All receptors derive from a female donor in good health. Some clones in this sample may be carry-over from other donors' samples.

This clonotype was detected many times. The chain couples TRBV23-1 to TRBJ2-1; D not resolved. TRBV23-1 is an ORF for which the function is uncertain. This CDR3 is 14 amino acids long. V shed 3 bases and J shed 0 bases, with 6 bases lying between them. This CDR3 reads CASSQTNSYNEQFF. As DNA, the CDR3 is TGCGCCAGCAGTCAGACAAACTCCTACAATGAGCAGTTCTTC.

This clonotype has only a few counts. The chain carries TRBV12-3 or TRBV12-4 and TRBJ1-2; no definite D call. V lost 6 bases, J lost 7 bases, and 18 bases lay in between. The CDR3 is 14 residues long. CDR3 DNA: TGTGCCAGCAGCCCAGTGAGCCCATGGCCTGGCTACACCTTC. It translates to CASSPVSPWPGYTF.

With regard to this clonotype: A single base separates this from a much larger clone, so it may be a read error. The genes are TRBV5-6 and TRBJ2-1; possible D gene TRBD1, 6 bases. The CDR3 covers 11 residues. The germline gives CDR1 SGHDT, CDR2 YYEEEE. V was trimmed by 10 bases and J by 6 bases, leaving 11 bases between them. The CDR3: CAVSRGNEQFF. The CDR3 DNA sequence: TGTGCCGTGTCCAGGGGCAATGAGCAGTTCTTC.

This chain joins TRBV29-1 and TRBJ1-2; D remains unclear. CDR3 length: 10 residues. V was shortened by 7 bases and J by 2 bases, with 5 bases between the two germline ends. Looked up from germline, CDR1 is SQVTM and CDR2 is ANQGSEA. CDR3 residues: CSDGNYGYTF. CDR3 sequence (DNA): TGCAGCGACGGAAACTATGGCTACACCTTC.

Ten or more counts support this clonotype. The rearrangement uses TRBV20-1 and TRBJ2-4; D perhaps matches TRBD1 (5 bases). The CDR3 is 11 residues long. V gave up 4 bases and J gave up 5 bases, with 6 bases separating them. The germline V gene encodes CDR1 DFQATT and CDR2 SNEGSKA (reference sequence). This CDR3 reads CSATRENIQYF. DNA of the CDR3: TGCAGTGCTACCAGGGAAAACATTCAGTACTTC.

This chain connects TRBV14 to TRBJ2-1; no reliable D call. Germline assignment: CDR1 SGHDN and CDR2 FVKESK. This CDR3 has 11 amino acids. Between the trimmed V and J ends, which lost 1 base and 13 bases, there was a span of 8 bases. Here the CDR3 DNA reads TGTGCCAGCAGCCAAGGAGGTCGCCAGTTCTTC. This encodes CASSQGGRQFF.

This clonotype has at least ten counts. V and J are TRBV20-1 and TRBJ1-6, with 9 bases that match TRBD1. J gave up 7 bases and V 4 bases, and 2 bases lay outside the gene matches. The CDR3 has 13 residues. CDR1 is DFQATT and CDR2 is SNEGSKA in the germline V gene (reference sequence). The CDR3 region is CSATGTGNSPLHF. The CDR3 nucleotides are TGCAGTGCTACTGGGACAGGGAATTCACCCCTCCACTTT.

In this sample, this clonotype is medium-sized. The chain employs TRBV3-1 and TRBJ2-2; the D is unclear. Per the germline V gene, CDR1 is LGHDT and CDR2 is YNNKEL (reference sequence). This CDR3 has 15 amino acids. Trimming stripped 1 base from V and 4 bases from J, with 10 bases between. CDR3 residues: CASSQGVEGTGELFF. CDR3 nucleotides: TGTGCCAGCAGCCAAGGGGTGGAAGGCACCGGGGAGCTGTTTTTT.

This clonotype has ten or more counts. The genes are TRBV25-1 and TRBJ1-2; D is undetermined. CDR1 and CDR2 (germline): MGHDK, SYGVNS. With 0 bases removed from V and 0 bases from J, the gap between germline ends came to 5 bases. The CDR3 is 14 residues long. The CDR3 DNA sequence: TGTGCCAGCAGTGAATATGGGGCTAACTATGGCTACACCTTC. Residues: CASSEYGANYGYTF.

V is TRBV6-6 and J is TRBJ2-2; 9 bases line up with TRBD1. The CDR3 extends over 15 amino acids. With V trimmed by 5 bases and J by 3 bases, 4 bases remained unmatched. Germline CDR1 MNHNY, CDR2 SVGAGI (reference sequence). CDR3 in amino acids: CASSMTGGDTGELFF. The CDR3 DNA follows: TGTGCCAGCAGTATGACAGGGGGGGACACCGGGGAGCTGTTTTTT.

This clonotype has just a few counts. The chain couples TRBV7-2 to TRBJ1-5; D is unresolved. Looked up from germline, CDR1 is SGHTA and CDR2 is FQGNSA. The CDR3 runs 18 residues. V was clipped by 2 bases and J by 0 bases, with 17 bases between them. CDR3 amino acids: CASSLRSPQLNSNQPQHF. Here the CDR3 DNA reads TGTGCCAGCAGCTTAAGGTCCCCGCAGCTGAATAGCAATCAGCCCCAGCATTTT.

This clonotype was detected ten times or more. This sequence joins TRBV29-1 and TRBJ1-2; D not resolved. CDR1 is SQVTM and CDR2 is ANQGSEA in the germline V gene. V was trimmed by 5 bases and J by 4 bases, leaving 17 bases between them. The CDR3 runs to 14 residues. This CDR3 is CSVHSPGGVYGYTF. CDR3 DNA: TGCAGCGTTCACTCCCCGGGTGGGGTCTATGGCTACACCTTC.

Many counts were recorded for this clonotype. The V gene is TRBV20-1, the J gene TRBJ1-1; no firm D call. The germline V gene encodes CDR1 DFQATT and CDR2 SNEGSKA (reference sequence). V was cut by 5 bases and J by 5 bases, with 18 bases left in between. This CDR3 spans 14 amino acids. The CDR3 loop reads CSAPITVHTTEAFF. CDR3 nucleotide sequence: TGCAGTGCTCCGATAACAGTGCACACGACTGAAGCTTTCTTT.

This clonotype was recorded at least ten times. This rearrangement joins TRBV18 to TRBJ2-4, with a weak D call TRBD2 (5 bases). Per germline, CDR1 KGHSH and CDR2 LQKENI. The V and J ends lost 4 bases and 10 bases respectively, with 17 bases between them. This CDR3 contains 14 residues. Here the CDR3 reads CASSLPVGLGIQYF. CDR3 in DNA: TGTGCCAGCTCACTACCGGTAGGACTGGGAATTCAGTACTTC.

This clonotype was found a few times. This rearrangement joins TRBV5-1 to TRBJ2-2, with 9 bases fitting TRBD2. With 3 bases clipped from V and 1 base from J, the junction kept 4 bases outside the gene matches. CDR3 length: 16 amino acids. Germline CDR1 and CDR2: SGHRS and YFSETQ. Here the CDR3 reads CASSYIAGENTGELFF. The CDR3 nucleotides read TGCGCCAGCAGCTACATAGCGGGAGAGAACACCGGGGAGCTGTTTTTT.

This clonotype was counted many times. This chain connects TRBV7-2 to TRBJ2-7; no definite D call. The CDR3 sequence is 15 residues long. CDR1 is SGHTA, CDR2 FQGNSA, per germline. Between the trimmed V and J ends, which lost 5 bases and 3 bases, there was a span of 17 bases. The CDR3 DNA sequence: TGTGCCAGCAGCACCGTAGGGCCCACCGGCTACGAGCAGTACTTC. Its protein product is CASSTVGPTGYEQYF.

This clonotype was counted ten times or more. The chain links TRBV19 to TRBJ2-1; D is perhaps TRBD2 (6 bases). CDR1 LNHDA and CDR2 SQIVND come from the germline V gene (reference sequence). V dropped 7 bases and J dropped 4 bases, with 8 bases sitting between them. This CDR3 comprises 12 residues. This CDR3 is CASIGGYNEQFF. In nucleotides, the CDR3 is TGTGCCAGTATCGGGGGTTACAATGAGCAGTTCTTC.

This clonotype was detected only a few times. J is TRBJ1-1 and V is TRBV28; the D gene is possibly TRBD1 (5 bases). The germline V and J ends were trimmed by 2 bases and 4 bases, with 11 bases remaining between them. This CDR3 has 14 amino acids. CDR1 MDHEN and CDR2 SYDVKM come from the germline V gene. The CDR3 region is CASSLGRQGTEAFF. The DNA of the CDR3 is TGTGCCAGCAGTTTAGGGCGTCAGGGCACTGAAGCTTTCTTT.

The V and J genes are TRBV3-1 and TRBJ2-3, with no clear D. The CDR3 is 14 amino acids. Germline CDR1 LGHDT, CDR2 YNNKEL (reference sequence). V was cut by 4 bases and J by 0 bases, with 8 bases left in between. CDR3 loop: CASSRFQSTDTQYF. In DNA, the CDR3 is TGTGCCAGCAGCCGGTTTCAGAGCACAGATACGCAGTATTTT.

V is TRBV5-1 and J is TRBJ2-7; tentative D call: TRBD1 (6 bases). This CDR3 has 16 residues. V was cut by 1 base and J by 5 bases, with 19 bases left in between. CDR1 and CDR2 from the germline V gene are SGHRS and YFSETQ. The DNA for the CDR3 is TGCGCCAGCAGCTTGCGGCCATCGGCAGGGGTAGACGAGCAGTACTTC. Translating it yields CASSLRPSAGVDEQYF.

This clonotype was observed a handful of times. The chain recombines TRBV3-2 with TRBJ1-1; the D call TRBD1 from the table was never checked on the DNA. TRBV3-2 is assigned pseudogene status. The length of the CDR3 is 17 residues. CDR3 sequence reads: CASSQDQPTGFNTEAFF. CDR3 sequence (DNA): TGTGCCAGCAGCCAAGACCAACCGACAGGGTTCAACACTGAAGCTTTCTTT.

This clonotype appeared a few times. V usage is TRBV19 and J usage is TRBJ2-7, with D possibly being TRBD1 (5 bases). Germline CDR1 reads LNHDA; CDR2 reads SQIVND (reference sequence). This CDR3 contains 14 residues. V lost 4 bases, J lost 2 bases, and 12 bases lay in between. The CDR3 bases are TGTGCCAGTAGTAGGGCAGGGCCTACCTACGAGCAGTACTTC. Amino acids: CASSRAGPTYEQYF.

This clonotype came up many times. The chain joins TRBV29-1 to TRBJ1-1, with unresolved D. Trimming pared 1 base from V and 0 bases from J, leaving 6 bases between. CDR1 is SQVTM and CDR2 is ANQGSEA in the germline V gene. The CDR3 totals 13 residues. This chain's CDR3 is CSVEVPMNTEAFF. In DNA, the CDR3 is TGCAGCGTTGAAGTCCCCATGAACACTGAAGCTTTCTTT.

This clonotype was recorded a few times. This chain joins TRBV20-1 and TRBJ2-1; 7 nucleotides match TRBD2. This CDR3 has 14 residues. Germline trimming cut 6 bases from V and 0 bases from J; bases unmatched to any gene: 5. Germline V gene data show CDR1 as DFQATT and CDR2 as SNEGSKA (reference sequence). The CDR3 sequence: CSASTGGSYNEQFF. CDR3 coding DNA: TGCAGTGCCTCAACGGGGGGCTCCTACAATGAGCAGTTCTTC.

This clonotype was recorded a few times. The chain uses TRBV20-1 and TRBJ2-7; D tentatively fits TRBD1 or TRBD2 (5 bases each). This CDR3 region has 12 residues. Germline V CDR1 and CDR2: DFQATT, SNEGSKA (reference sequence). V dropped 3 bases and J dropped 7 bases, with 13 bases sitting between them. Here the CDR3 DNA reads TGCAGTGCTAGGGACTTTGGGGGAGAGCAGTACTTC. Encoded protein: CSARDFGGEQYF.

This clonotype was detected many times. The CDR3 loop reads CSAREDETQYF. DNA of the CDR3: TGCAGTGCTAGAGAAGACGAGACCCAGTACTTC. The gene calls are TRBV20-1 and TRBJ2-5; D gene unclear. Germline-derived CDR1 and CDR2 are DFQATT and SNEGSKA (reference sequence). The CDR3 is made up of 11 amino acids. Trimming removed 0 bases from V and 5 bases from J, with 4 bases in between.

There are a few counts of this clonotype. The chain joins TRBV20-1 to TRBJ1-5; 10 nucleotides line up with TRBD1. Looked up from germline, CDR1 is DFQATT and CDR2 is SNEGSKA (reference sequence). The CDR3 has 14 residues. Germline trimming cut 7 bases from V and 3 bases from J; bases unmatched to any gene: 6. CDR3 coding DNA: TGCAGTGGGATAGGACAGGGGGACAATCAGCCCCAGCATTTT. It specifies CSGIGQGDNQPQHF.

This clonotype showed up many times. J is TRBJ2-1 and V is TRBV10-2, with 7 bases matching TRBD2. CDR1 and CDR2 (germline): WSHSY, SAAADI. CDR3 length: 13 amino acids. V shed 2 bases and J 8 bases; nucleotides not matched to a gene: 3. The CDR3 here is CASSEGGRDEQFF. DNA of the CDR3: TGCGCCAGCAGTGAGGGGGGGAGGGATGAGCAGTTCTTC.

This clonotype has a count of ten or more. The rearrangement uses TRBV3-1 and TRBJ1-1; D is uncertain. With 2 bases removed from V and 2 bases from J, the gap between germline ends came to 6 bases. Germline assignment: CDR1 LGHDT and CDR2 YNNKEL (reference sequence). The CDR3 loop spans 13 amino acids. In DNA form, the CDR3 reads TGTGCCAGCAGCCAATATCAAAACACTGAAGCTTTCTTT. This gives the protein CASSQYQNTEAFF.

Only a few counts were recorded for this clonotype. This rearrangement joins TRBV5-5 to TRBJ1-4, with no clear D. The CDR3 is 14 residues long. V was clipped by 4 bases and J by 0 bases, with 7 bases between them. Germline values: CDR1 SGHKS, CDR2 YYEKEE (reference sequence). The CDR3 sequence is CASSMRPTNEKLFF. For the CDR3, the DNA is TGTGCCAGCAGCATGCGTCCAACTAATGAAAAACTGTTTTTT.

CDR3 region: CASSELSGRGNEQFF. Written as DNA, the CDR3 is TGTGCCAGCAGTGAGTTAAGCGGGAGGGGAAATGAGCAGTTCTTC. The chain joins TRBV2 to TRBJ2-1, with 10 bases fitting TRBD2. Germline trimming cut 3 bases from V and 7 bases from J; bases unmatched to any gene: 6. The CDR3 spans 15 residues. CDR1 is SNHLY, CDR2 FYNNEI, per germline.

This clonotype was recorded a few times. The chain combines TRBV28 with TRBJ2-6; D might be TRBD1 or TRBD2, each matching 5 bases. Germline V gene lookup returns CDR1 MDHEN and CDR2 SYDVKM. V was cut by 8 bases and J by 10 bases, with 12 bases left in between. CDR3 length: 12 residues. CDR3 in DNA: TGTGCCAGCCTGGGGGAGAGGAACGTCCTGACTTTC. Amino acids: CASLGERNVLTF.